The clone carrying this T cell receptor (delta chain) was counted only a few times. This entry is derived from a study of gamma-delta chains in newborns, infants, children. CDR1 is TSWWSYY, CDR2 QGS, per germline. The CDR3 totals 22 residues. Trimming cost V 1 base and J 0 bases; bases outside gene matches: 19. TCRdb re-identified clones in the reads via CATT. This sample yields about 5,400 delta-chain clones, of which 13% to 15% are seen a single time; under 30% belongs to the top ten. Sample: blood, taken at baseline. The V gene is TRDV1, the J gene TRDJ1; 11 bases agree with TRDD3. The source of this sequence is a child who was a newborn, infant or young child, either healthy, febrile or measles-vaccinated (not recorded which). CDR3 DNA: TGTGCTCTTGGGGAACAATGGGGTTTGTACTGGGGGATAACGGGGGACACCGATAAACTCATCTTT. Protein: CALGEQWGLYWGITGDTDKLIF.